Included here is one TCR beta chain sequence, with context. Its antigen is unknown. No quality values exist for individual bases; no much larger clone is one base distant. The method was the immunoSEQ multiplex PCR assay. For the multiplex PCR, a mixture combining 60 forward primers for TCR Vbeta segments and 13 reverse primers for TCR Jbeta segments was used. The CDR3 region of rearranged TCR beta genes was amplified from genomic DNA with a multiplex PCR assay. The amplified TCR beta libraries were sequenced on the Illumina HiSeq System as 87-base-pair reads. The authors' pipeline ran thus. A later analysis tallied 75 million to 95 million unique TCR beta chains across the 666 repertoires, and about 12 million of those chains were shared by two or more donors. Raw reads were error-corrected and collapsed into unique sequences with a nearest-neighbor algorithm that merged closely related sequences to remove PCR and sequencing errors. To assign V, D and J gene segments, CDR3 sequences were aligned to IMGT reference sequences. For a sequence to be retained, a match of at least six nucleotides to both a V gene segment and a J gene segment was required. Rearrangements were classified as productive when the CDR3 lacked stop codons and remained in frame with V and J, and all other rearrangements were classified as non-productive. Following IMGT convention, CDR3 was defined as the stretch from the second conserved V-encoded cysteine to the conserved J-encoded phenylalanine. The earlier analysis of about 620 of the donors excluded sequences that lacked an unambiguous match to a single V gene segment. An earlier analysis of 587 of the donors called V segments functional above 56.7% productive rearrangements and segregating when the between-donor standard deviation exceeded 5%. To diagnose cytomegalovirus status from the catalog of TCR beta chain sequences, a statistical classification framework was built. In a later analysis, V and J genes were assigned by comparing TCR nucleotide sequences against IMGT/GENE-DB human TR gene sequences. In a later analysis, CDR3 sequences and most-parsimonious VDJ recombination scenarios were assigned using the TCRdist pipeline. In a later analysis, each TCR beta chain was defined by its CDR3 amino acid sequence together with its V-gene family, and reads lacking a unique V-gene family were excluded. As a way to deal with suspected cross-contamination and a sequencing artifact, a later analysis dropped nearly 600 nucleotide sequences that were highly shared and had low generation probability. In a later analysis, a clonal expansion index was calculated for each public chain from normalized within-repertoire ranks of inferred template counts. A later analysis computed generation probabilities with a VDJ recombination model fitted to out-of-frame rearrangements, and checked the results against IGoR. In a later analysis, hypergeometric tests were used to score TCR-TCR, TCR-HLA and TCR-CMV co-occurrence, with a repertoire-size bias correction applied to TCR pairs. To estimate false discovery rates, a later analysis permuted the HLA or CMV assignments 20 times. A later analysis grouped co-occurring TCRs with DBSCAN, adding TCRdist sequence similarity when clustering within HLA-allele-positive subsets. For co-occurrence clustering, repertoires with fewer than 30,000 or more than 120,000 public chains were excluded, along with roughly five repertoires with anomalous nucleotide sharing. Sourced from immuneACCESS, this table was stored by TCRdb with only in-frame sequences that have V and J called. A share of the clones is absent; for the studies checked, an unresolved V gene accounts for under half, and the remainder has no known explanation. That table gives V, J and clone size, and the DNA gave D and trimming. The sample table shows a few hundred thousand clones, and around 90% are seen once. The ten top clones hold about 1.5% of the sample.

In total, around 600 healthy bone marrow donors made up the cohort. Cohort members were all nominally healthy when sampled, although unrecorded immune exposures were likely present. The donor was CMV seronegative and belonged to the group of several hundred seronegative cohort members. A peripheral blood sample was collected from each donor, and TCR beta sequencing was performed on peripheral blood mononuclear cells. The Qiagen DNeasy Blood Extraction Kit was used to extract genomic DNA from the blood cell samples. The source of the sample is a study of cytomegalovirus exposure and HLA in healthy donors (TCRdb year 2017). With respect to the entire study: An earlier analysis of 587 of the donors reported approximately 300 Gb of sequence data and 100 million to 120 million unique TCR beta sequences obtained from approximately 180 million T cells. An early release covering more than 500 HLA-typed donors comprised approximately 290 gigabases of sequencing data and 85 million to 100 million unique TCR sequences. A separate validation cohort of 90 to 150 different subjects was used in addition to the approximately 640-subject first cohort. Among around 400 genotyped donors of the cohort, an average of approximately 240,000 unique TCR beta nucleotide sequences were sequenced per donor, 15% to 20% of them non-productive. Alongside the repertoire data, information on donor age, sex, ethnicity and CMV serostatus was compiled. Of the 300 to 400 genotyped donors, approximately 80% fell in the genetic ancestry cluster associated with self-reported Caucasian donors. In a later genetic analysis, genome-wide SNP genotypes for about three fifths of the roughly 670 donors were used, and that subset was treated as a discovery cohort. The later analysis used no new phenotypic data to find candidate immune exposures, relying instead on TCR beta sequences and their occurrence across donors. Both class I and class II loci were covered by HLA typing, at four-digit resolution. Every discovery cohort repertoire had been produced on one sequencing platform. High-throughput TCR immunosequencing, statistical association of individual TCRs with disease status, and machine learning were combined to predict cytomegalovirus infection status. The number of donors typed differed by locus, with 629-630 for A, B, C, DRB1 and DQB1, 522 for DQA1, 600 to 610 for DPA1, and approximately 470 for DPB1. Because of strong linkage in the cohort, roughly five DR-DQ haplotypes were treated as single units for association and clustering. A later analysis re-analyzed previously published TCR beta repertoires from 660 or so donors and added high-resolution HLA genotyping to study TCR occurrence patterns. The study profiled the T cell repertoires of around 700 subjects by immunosequencing and related them to cytomegalovirus serostatus. In an earlier analysis of more than 550 of the donors, high-throughput TCR beta sequencing was used to judge whether each TCR beta V gene segment behaved as functional or pseudogenic. The study aimed to test whether signatures of past pathogen exposure could be identified by cataloging public T cell receptors.

What the study reported, not specific to this receptor: Linkage disequilibrium might explain the correlated functional status among segregating V segments, but an unknown experimental factor could not be excluded. The classifier was reported to diagnose cytomegalovirus status with high specificity and sensitivity in both the original cohort and the validation cohort. Some IMGT-functional V segments, including TRBV6-2 and TRBV6-3, could not be distinguished by the 87-base-pair reads and were therefore excluded. Most TCR sequences were seen in very few donors, while some public TCRs were found in many individuals. A later analysis found that HLA-associated TCR beta chains were more clonally expanded and had lower generation probabilities than equally common non-associated chains. According to a later analysis, most CMV-associated TCR beta chains appeared to be HLA-restricted, and the HLA associations seemed to be driven largely by CMV exposure. A later analysis found that TCR association rates varied across HLA loci, with DRB1 alleles showing the most associated TCRs and HLA-C alleles the fewest. A further reported finding was that TCR beta sequences accurately predicted the HLA-A and HLA-B alleles for most subjects in the first cohort. The study gave a list of 150 to 200 TCR beta chains associated with cytomegalovirus. In vitro tests confirmed that a few of the cytomegalovirus-associated TCR beta chains recognize cytomegalovirus antigens. When HLA alleles, especially DR and DQ, strongly co-occurred, TCR associations were difficult to assign to individual alleles. An association between a missense DCLRE1C variant and V-gene and J-gene trimming of TCR beta chains was found in a later genetic analysis and replicated in an independent cohort. The sequencing pipeline was judged likely to have produced a cluster of highly shared sequence variants as a technical artifact. Immune exposure information for the cohort was limited to CMV serostatus. A later analysis associated roughly 17,000 TCR beta sequences with specific HLA alleles at a false discovery rate of 0.05. In a later analysis, several top co-occurrence clusters were reported to appear linked to parvovirus B19, influenza, CMV and Epstein-Barr virus. In a later genetic analysis, fewer N-insertions in productive TCRs were reported among donors in an Asian-associated ancestry cluster than the approximately 670-donor mean. The authors suggested that the approach could potentially be generalized to other disease states and immunological phenotypes. Because counts were too low, approximately 15 rarely observed V segments, including chromosome 9 orphons, were excluded from the earlier analysis of around 590 of the donors. In an earlier analysis of fewer than 750 of the donors, most TCR beta V segments were observed in productive rearrangements about 90% or about 30% of the time, broadly matching IMGT annotations. Because HLA typing was missing for some donors at each locus, association tests included only the typed subset. This cohort had only TCR beta chains sequenced, and the lack of alpha or paired-chain data limited which features could be detected. Presence/absence analyses assumed roughly uniform sequencing depth across donors, an assumption that may not hold.

The CDR3 contains 14 residues, cysteine and phenylalanine counted. Just CDR3 DNA is preserved here, 42 bases in frame from base 1. The junction carries 11 bases between V and J, which are trimmed by 1 base and 8 bases respectively. CDR1 is given as MGHRA and CDR2 as YSYEKL, both from the germline V gene. Specimen: PBMCs. The chain couples TRBV4-1 to TRBJ1-4; tentative D gene TRBD1, with 5 bases matching. The sequence was collected from a girl aged 2 to 10 in good health and CMV-seronegative. The DNA is as follows: TGCGCCAGCAGCCAAGCGACAGAAGAGGAAAAACTGTTTTTT. It is translated as CASSQATEEEKLFF.